What follows is one T cell receptor (beta chain) and its context. Data came from immunoSEQ multiplex PCR; TCRdb stores just in-frame clones and leaves some out. The data contain about 250,000 clones, roughly 87% of them singletons. This record belongs to a study of cytomegalovirus exposure and HLA in healthy donors. At the level of the study: The same platform used for the 500 to 850 first-cohort repertoires was also used for the roughly 130 validation repertoires, as a later analysis reported.

V was clipped by 7 bases and J by 1 base; unmatched bases: 7. The CDR3 runs to 15 residues. Germline CDR1 SGHTA, CDR2 FQGNSA. This chain links TRBV7-2 with TRBJ1-2, with TRBD1 identical over 9 bases. The sequencing sample was made of PBMCs. This sequence was found in a man between 18 and 35 years old in good health and CMV-seropositive. The CDR3 loop is CASTPDRGHNYGYTF. The CDR3 DNA follows: TGTGCCAGCACCCCGGACAGGGGTCATAACTATGGCTACACCTTC.